This T cell receptor beta chain was recorded in a study of blood T cell repertoires in COVID-19. Study context: COVID-19 samples collected from the United States, Italy and Spain covered acute and convalescent phases.

CDR3 size: 15 residues. V lost 4 bases and J lost 8, with 20 bases in between. Germline V CDR1 and CDR2: SGHRS, YFSETQ. In the original workflow: Cell counts per sample came from amplifying reference gene primers. This table comes from immunoSEQ multiplex PCR, and its TCRdb copy is limited to in-frame clones, with some not included. V and J calls plus clone size are reproduced from that table; the DNA served to infer D and trimming. The data hold roughly 75,000 clones, with less than 90% observed a single time. This chain uses TRBV5-1 with TRBJ2-3; a possible D gene is TRBD2 (7 bases). The TCR comes from a man at least 80 years old in a cohort sampled during active COVID-19. Sequenced sample: peripheral blood. CDR3 sequence: CASSLLHGEGGTQYF. The CDR3 bases are TGCGCCAGCAGCCTCCTTCACGGGGAGGGGGGTACGCAGTATTTT.